The 32 T cell receptor beta chains below come from one sample, sequenced in a study of cytomegalovirus exposure and HLA in healthy donors. Primers: 60 Vbeta forward and 13 Jbeta reverse. TCRdb's copy holds only in-frame clones and misses some; the assay was immunoSEQ multiplex PCR. Of 85,000 to 130,000 clones listed, roughly two thirds are singletons. The sequencing input was PBMCs. The receptor source for this set is a female donor in good health and CMV-seronegative.

The V and J genes are TRBV9 and TRBJ1-4; a possible D gene is TRBD1 (6 bases). V was shortened by 4 bases and J by 7 bases, with 17 bases between the two germline ends. Looked up from germline, CDR1 is SGDLS and CDR2 is YYNGEE. The CDR3 consists of 15 residues. CDR3 region: CASSISGGAGEKLFF. In nucleotides, the CDR3 is TGTGCCAGCAGCATATCGGGGGGCGCGGGTGAAAAACTGTTTTTT.

The chain couples TRBV5-1 to TRBJ2-1, with TRBD2 matching over 7 bases. J was trimmed by 0 bases and V by 2 bases; bases with no gene match: 2. Germline CDR1 SGHRS, CDR2 YFSETQ. The CDR3 is 15 amino acids. The CDR3 loop reads CASSFVAGSYNEQFF. In nucleotides, the CDR3 is TGCGCCAGCAGCTTTGTAGCGGGCTCCTACAATGAGCAGTTCTTC.

This clone came up a few times. This chain links TRBV27 with TRBJ2-1, with 10 bases fitting TRBD2. Germline values: CDR1 MNHEY, CDR2 SMNVEV (reference sequence). J lost 4 bases, V lost 6 bases, and 0 bases had no gene match. The CDR3 is 13 residues long. The CDR3: CASRLAGYNEQFF. As DNA, the CDR3 is TGTGCCAGCAGACTAGCGGGGTACAATGAGCAGTTCTTC.

V usage is TRBV29-1 and J usage is TRBJ2-1; no clear D gene. CDR1 is SQVTM and CDR2 is ANQGSEA in the germline V gene. The CDR3 is 13 residues long. Trimming took 1 base from V and 4 from J, leaving 8 bases between them. The DNA for the CDR3 is TGCAGCGTTGAAGGTGGGCTATACAATGAGCAGTTCTTC. This translates into CSVEGGLYNEQFF.

This clone has more than one count but fewer than ten. V and J are TRBV4-3 and TRBJ1-1, with D possibly matching TRBD1 (5 bases). With 0 bases removed from V and 4 bases from J, the gap between germline ends came to 18 bases. The CDR3 spans 17 residues. Germline V gene sequence: CDR1 LGHNA, CDR2 YSLEER. The DNA of the CDR3 is TGCGCCAGCAGCCAAGAGAAATTAGGGGTTAGGAGCACTGAAGCTTTCTTT. It yields the protein CASSQEKLGVRSTEAFF.

This chain links TRBV19 with TRBJ1-1; 8 nucleotides align to TRBD1. The CDR3 runs to 13 residues. Germline V gene lookup returns CDR1 LNHDA and CDR2 SQIVND (reference sequence). V shed 5 bases, J shed 6 bases, and the junction held 5 bases outside the gene matches. CDR3 protein: CASSVTGGAEAFF. In DNA, the CDR3 is TGTGCCAGTAGTGTAACAGGGGGGGCTGAAGCTTTCTTT.

This sequence joins TRBV29-1 and TRBJ2-7, with a tentative D call TRBD1 (6 bases). CDR1 is SQVTM, CDR2 ANQGSEA, per germline. V shed 6 bases and J shed 4 bases, with 10 bases lying between them. This CDR3 is 11 amino acids long. CDR3 coding DNA: TGCAGCGTGGGGGCAGGTTACGAGCAGTACTTC. It specifies CSVGAGYEQYF.

Written as DNA, the CDR3 is TGTGCCAGCTCCCAGGGGTCGGTTGGCGGGGAGCTGTTTTTT. The encoded protein is CASSQGSVGGELFF. The chain is built from TRBV11-3 and TRBJ2-2, with a weak D call TRBD1 (6 bases). Trimming took off 8 bases at V and 7 bases at J, with 17 bases between the two ends. CDR3 size: 14 residues. CDR1 and CDR2 from the germline V gene are SGHNT and YENEEA.

In its sample, this clone was seen a few times. The chain links TRBV6-6 to TRBJ1-2; a possible D gene is TRBD1 (5 bases). The germline gives CDR1 MNHNY, CDR2 SVGAGI (reference sequence). This CDR3 comprises 12 residues. The V gene lost 2 bases and the J gene lost 6 bases, with 7 bases spanning the gap. In DNA form, the CDR3 reads TGTGCCAGCAGTTACAGGGGTCATGGCTACACCTTC. It translates to CASSYRGHGYTF.

The chain joins TRBV13 to TRBJ2-7; 10 bases agree with TRBD2. CDR1 and CDR2 (germline): PRHDT, FYEKMQ (reference sequence). The J segment lost 1 base and the V segment lost 6 bases, leaving 6 bases of the junction unmatched. The CDR3 length is 15 residues. CDR3 sequence reads: CASRERTSGSYEQYF. In DNA form, the CDR3 reads TGTGCCAGCAGGGAAAGGACTAGCGGATCCTACGAGCAGTACTTC.

The rearrangement uses TRBV30 and TRBJ1-2; D may be TRBD1 (6 bases). Germline CDR1 GTSNPN, CDR2 SVGIG (reference sequence). V was trimmed by 7 bases and J by 1 base, leaving 7 bases between them. The CDR3 is 11 amino acids. CDR3 amino acids: CASRGNYGYTF. In nucleotides, the CDR3 is TGTGCCTCCAGGGGTAACTATGGCTACACCTTC.

This clone was counted once. The rearrangement uses TRBV9 and TRBJ2-3; 8 bases are a match to TRBD2. The CDR3 totals 16 residues. Germline CDR1 SGDLS, CDR2 YYNGEE. J lost 1 base, V lost 4 bases, and 8 bases had no gene match. The CDR3 loop is CASSRYSGGGTDTQYF. The DNA of the CDR3 is TGTGCCAGCAGCCGCTATTCGGGAGGGGGCACAGATACGCAGTATTTT. Supplemented by reference TRBV9 and TRBJ2-3, the full variable domain reads DSGVTQTPKHLITATGQRVTLRCSPRSGDLSVYWYQQSLDQGLQFLIQYYNGEERAKGNILERFSAQQFPDLHSELNLSSLELGDSALYFCASSRYSGGGTDTQYFGPGTRLTVL.

Concerning this clone: An end of the junction differs from the germline gene, which may be a read error. V and J are TRBV19 and TRBJ2-3, with 8 bases matching TRBD2. From germline, CDR1 is LNHDA and CDR2 SQIVND (reference sequence). This CDR3 spans 13 amino acids. Written as DNA, the CDR3 is TGTGCCAGTAGCAGGACTAGCAGAGATACGCAGTATTTT. It encodes CASSRTSRDTQYF. Combining the CDR3 with reference TRBV19 and TRBJ2-3 gives the whole variable domain DGGITQSPKYLFRKEGQNVTLSCEQNLNHDAMYWYRQDPGQGLRLIYYSQIVNDFQKGDIAEGYSVSREKKESFPLTVTSAQKNPTAFYLCASSRTSRDTQYFGPGTRLTVL.

This chain's CDR3 is CASGHPNTGELFF. The CDR3 region has the DNA TGTGCCAGCGGACACCCGAACACCGGGGAGCTGTTTTTT. The chain is built from TRBV7-9 and TRBJ2-2; D possibly corresponds to TRBD1 (5 bases). Germline V gives CDR1 SEHNR, CDR2 FQNEAQ (reference sequence). V lost 8 bases, J lost 0 bases, and 7 bases lay in between. The CDR3 loop spans 13 amino acids.

V usage is TRBV6-5 and J usage is TRBJ1-2; D is unresolved. V shed 2 bases and J shed 4 bases, with 8 bases lying between them. CDR1 and CDR2 from the germline V gene are MNHEY and SVGAGI. The CDR3 runs to 13 residues. Here the CDR3 reads CASSYRQAYGYTF. The CDR3 DNA sequence: TGTGCCAGCAGTTACCGCCAGGCCTATGGCTACACCTTC.

V usage is TRBV9 and J usage is TRBJ2-2; D is possibly TRBD1 (6 bases). Germline CDR1 SGDLS, CDR2 YYNGEE. Trimming removed 3 bases at V and 3 bases at J, with 9 bases between. This CDR3 is 14 amino acids long. CDR3 sequence (DNA): TGTGCCAGCAGCGGGGACACTTACACCGGGGAGCTGTTTTTT. It codes for CASSGDTYTGELFF.

The chain has TRBV7-9 and TRBJ2-6, with no clear D. The length of the CDR3 is 14 residues. Germline assignment: CDR1 SEHNR and CDR2 FQNEAQ (reference sequence). Trimming cost V 5 bases and J 0 bases, with 5 bases left between them. CDR3 bases: TGTGCCAGCAGCCCTAGCTCTGGGGCCAACGTCCTGACTTTC. Its protein is CASSPSSGANVLTF.

This clone was detected once. The chain carries TRBV2 and TRBJ2-2; the D gene is possibly TRBD1 (6 bases). CDR3 length equals 13 residues. The germline V and J ends were trimmed by 10 bases and 7 bases, with 16 bases remaining between them. Germline CDR1 reads SNHLY; CDR2 reads FYNNEI. CDR3 sequence: CAMYRVRDGELFF. The CDR3 nucleotides are TGTGCCATGTACAGGGTCCGAGACGGGGAGCTGTTTTTT.

This clone was counted a few times. The gene calls are TRBV7-8 and TRBJ2-7, with a weak D call TRBD1 (6 bases). Trimming removed 6 bases at V and 1 base at J, with 19 bases between. CDR1 and CDR2 (germline): SGHVS, FQNEAQ. The CDR3 is made up of 16 amino acids. CDR3 in DNA: TGTGCCAGCAGTGATAGGTCCCGGGACACTTCCTACGAGCAGTACTTC. Translation gives CASSDRSRDTSYEQYF.

J is TRBJ1-3 and V is TRBV2; D is uncertain. The CDR3 spans 15 residues. V was pared by 6 bases and J by 0 bases, with 12 bases between. CDR1 is SNHLY and CDR2 is FYNNEI in the germline V gene. CDR3 protein: CASSFDMISGNTIYF. CDR3 bases: TGTGCCAGCAGCTTTGACATGATCTCTGGAAACACCATATATTTT.

The genes are TRBV11-1 and TRBJ2-7; D call uncertain. V shed 1 base and J shed 5 bases, with 15 bases lying between them. CDR1 and CDR2 (germline): SGHAT, FQDESV (reference sequence). This CDR3 region has 15 residues. CDR3 coding DNA: TGTGCCAGCAGCTTAGTGCGGCAGTTGGCCCACGAGCAGTACTTC. Residues: CASSLVRQLAHEQYF.

This clone showed up just a few times. The rearrangement joins TRBV28 to TRBJ1-2; 8 nucleotides align to TRBD1. This CDR3 is 13 amino acids long. V lost 6 bases and J lost 8; bases outside the gene matches: 8. Germline loops: CDR1 MDHEN, CDR2 SYDVKM. The CDR3 DNA reads TGTGCCAGCAGGGTAGACAGGGGAGAGGGCTACACCTTC. Translation gives CASRVDRGEGYTF.

The CDR3 loop is CASSVTRNTEAFF. CDR3 in DNA: TGTGCCAGCAGCGTAACTCGGAACACTGAAGCTTTCTTT. The rearrangement links TRBV9 to TRBJ1-1; D is uncertain. Trimming removed 1 base at V and 1 base at J, with 5 bases between. From germline, CDR1 is SGDLS and CDR2 YYNGEE. This CDR3 has 13 amino acids.

This chain uses TRBV5-1 with TRBJ2-2; 13 positions match TRBD2. The V gene end was trimmed by 7 bases and the J gene end by 6 bases; junction bases not matched to a gene: 12. Looked up from germline, CDR1 is SGHRS and CDR2 is YFSETQ. CDR3 length equals 17 residues. CDR3 in amino acids: CASPRAGTSGKAGELFF. CDR3 nucleotide sequence: TGCGCCAGCCCGAGGGCCGGGACTAGCGGGAAAGCCGGGGAGCTGTTTTTT.

This clone has more than one count but fewer than ten. The chain carries TRBV28 and TRBJ1-2; possibly TRBD1 for D (6 bases). CDR1 and CDR2 (germline): MDHEN, SYDVKM. The CDR3 runs to 13 residues. The ends were cut back, 5 bases at V and 6 bases at J, with 13 bases in the middle. The CDR3 reads CASSTPGVDGYTF. The DNA of the CDR3 is TGTGCCAGCAGTACCCCAGGGGTCGATGGCTACACCTTC.

The chain uses TRBV2 and TRBJ1-1, with 8 bases that match TRBD1. The CDR3 runs 14 residues. The J segment lost 5 bases and the V segment lost 7 bases, leaving 9 bases of the junction unmatched. Germline-derived CDR1 and CDR2 are SNHLY and FYNNEI. The chain's CDR3 is CASITRGLLTEAFF. CDR3 nucleotides: TGTGCCAGCATTACCAGGGGGCTATTAACTGAAGCTTTCTTT.

This chain links TRBV6-6 with TRBJ2-2, with TRBD1 identical over 9 bases. Germline CDR1 reads MNHNY; CDR2 reads SVGAGI (reference sequence). CDR3 length: 14 residues. Trimming cost V 8 bases and J 3 bases; bases outside gene matches: 4. CDR3 sequence reads: CASHRGRDTGELFF. The CDR3 DNA sequence: TGTGCCAGCCACAGGGGGCGAGACACCGGGGAGCTGTTTTTT.

This rearrangement joins TRBV7-2 to TRBJ2-4; D possibly corresponds to TRBD1 (6 bases). Per germline, CDR1 SGHTA and CDR2 FQGNSA. The ends were cut back, 4 bases at V and 9 bases at J, with 13 bases in the middle. The CDR3 covers 13 residues. CDR3 residues: CASSSTGPGIQYF. CDR3 coding DNA: TGTGCCAGCAGCTCCACAGGGCCCGGCATTCAGTACTTC.

This clone was detected only a few times. The chain has TRBV5-1 and TRBJ1-6; D possibly corresponds to TRBD1 (6 bases). This CDR3 contains 13 residues. Germline CDR1 is SGHRS and CDR2 is YFSETQ. The V and J ends lost 5 bases and 5 bases respectively, with 8 bases between them. The CDR3: CASRGDNNSPLHF. CDR3 coding DNA: TGCGCCAGCAGGGGGGACAATAATTCACCCCTCCACTTT. The full variable domain, completed using reference TRBV5-1 and TRBJ1-6, is KAGVTQTPRYLIKTRGQQVTLSCSPISGHRSVSWYQQTPGQGLQFLFEYFSETQRNKGNFPGRFSGRQFSNSRSEMNVSTLELGDSALYLCASRGDNNSPLHFGNGTRLTVT.

The rearrangement uses TRBV6-1 and TRBJ2-7; D possibly corresponds to TRBD2 (5 bases). The V and J ends lost 2 bases and 7 bases respectively, with 18 bases between them. CDR3 length: 15 amino acids. Germline CDR1 MNHNS, CDR2 SASEGT. The DNA of the CDR3 is TGTGCCAGCAGTGAATATCCGGGGATGTCCCGGGAGCAGTACTTC. It specifies CASSEYPGMSREQYF.

This CDR3 reads CASSLDRGRGEAFF. The CDR3 coding sequence is TGTGCCAGCAGCTTGGACAGGGGGCGGGGTGAAGCTTTCTTT. The J gene is TRBJ1-1, the V gene TRBV5-4; 9 nucleotides match TRBD1. The length of the CDR3 is 14 residues. Germline V lookup: CDR1 SGHNT, CDR2 YYREEE (reference sequence). The J segment lost 7 bases and the V segment lost 0 bases, leaving 4 bases of the junction unmatched.

The chain employs TRBV11-3 and TRBJ1-2; the D gene is possibly TRBD1 (6 bases). Germline V gene data show CDR1 as SGHNT and CDR2 as YENEEA. With 1 base removed from V and 4 bases from J, the gap between germline ends came to 19 bases. The CDR3 spans 17 residues. The CDR3 DNA is TGTGCCAGCAGCTTAGTAATCGGGCAGGGGCAAGTCTATGGCTACACCTTC. Its translation: CASSLVIGQGQVYGYTF.